Sequencing of this T cell receptor beta chain was carried out in a study of T cell responses to AZD1222 COVID-19 vaccine. Study-wide results and limits: Unmutated variant regions reportedly attract nearly half of all spike-specific TCRs.

As to this clone: Its specificity is not known.

Measured with immunoSEQ multiplex PCR; TCRdb has only the in-frame clones, and not every one. In the table there are more than 70,000 clones, 88% of which are singletons. Germline lookup yields CDR1 SGHDT and CDR2 YYEEEE. Trimming left V 6 bases short and J 7 bases short, with 10 bases between. This CDR3 spans 12 amino acids. The sequence came from an adult in good health. The chain joins TRBV5-6 to TRBJ1-4; a weak D match, TRBD1 (5 bases). The sequences come from peripheral blood, collected on day 0 of AZD1222 vaccination. This CDR3 is CASIGRGEKLFF. CDR3 DNA: TGTGCCAGCATCGGTAGGGGTGAAAAACTGTTTTTT.